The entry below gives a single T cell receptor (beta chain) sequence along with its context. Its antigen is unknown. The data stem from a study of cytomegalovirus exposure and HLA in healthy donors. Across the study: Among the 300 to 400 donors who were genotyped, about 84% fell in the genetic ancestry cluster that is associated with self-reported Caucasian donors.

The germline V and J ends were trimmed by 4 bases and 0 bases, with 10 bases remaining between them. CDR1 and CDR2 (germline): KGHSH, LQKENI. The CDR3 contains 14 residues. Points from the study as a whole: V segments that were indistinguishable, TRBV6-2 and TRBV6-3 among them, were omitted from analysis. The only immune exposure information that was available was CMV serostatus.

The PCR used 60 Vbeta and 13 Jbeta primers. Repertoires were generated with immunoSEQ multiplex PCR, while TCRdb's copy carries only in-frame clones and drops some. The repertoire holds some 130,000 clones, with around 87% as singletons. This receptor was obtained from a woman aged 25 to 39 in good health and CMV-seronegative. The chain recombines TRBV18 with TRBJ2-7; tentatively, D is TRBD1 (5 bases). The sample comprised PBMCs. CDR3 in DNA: TGTGCCAGCTCACACGACAGCATCTCCTACGAGCAGTACTTC. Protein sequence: CASSHDSISYEQYF.